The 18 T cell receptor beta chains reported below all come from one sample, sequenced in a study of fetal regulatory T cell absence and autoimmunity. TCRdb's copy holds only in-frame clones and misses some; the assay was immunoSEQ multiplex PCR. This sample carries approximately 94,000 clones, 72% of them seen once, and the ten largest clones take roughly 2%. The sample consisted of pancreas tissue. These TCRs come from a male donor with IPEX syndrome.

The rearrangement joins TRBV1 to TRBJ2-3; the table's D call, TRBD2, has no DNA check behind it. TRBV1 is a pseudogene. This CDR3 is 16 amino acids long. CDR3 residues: CTSSAGLAGGKDTQYF. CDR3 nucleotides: TGCACCAGCAGCGCGGGACTAGCGGGAGGAAAAGATACGCAGTATTTT.

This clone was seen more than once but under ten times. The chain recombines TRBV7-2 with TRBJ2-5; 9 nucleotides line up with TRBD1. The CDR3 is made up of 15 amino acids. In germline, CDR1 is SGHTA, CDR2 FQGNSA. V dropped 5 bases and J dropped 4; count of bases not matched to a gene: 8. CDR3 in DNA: TGTGCCAGCAGCCTCCCGGGACAGGGAGGAGAGACCCAGTACTTC. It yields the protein CASSLPGQGGETQYF.

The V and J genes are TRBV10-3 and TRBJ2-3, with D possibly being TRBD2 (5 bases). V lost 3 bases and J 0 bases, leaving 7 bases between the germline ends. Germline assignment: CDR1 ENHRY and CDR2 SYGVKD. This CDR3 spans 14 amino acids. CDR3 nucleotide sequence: TGTGCCATCAGTGACCGGGAAAGCACAGATACGCAGTATTTT. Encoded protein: CAISDRESTDTQYF.

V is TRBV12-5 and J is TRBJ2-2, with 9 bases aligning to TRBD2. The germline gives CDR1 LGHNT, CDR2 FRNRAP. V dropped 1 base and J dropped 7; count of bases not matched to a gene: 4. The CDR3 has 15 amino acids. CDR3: CASGLGGLAGGELFF. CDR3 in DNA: TGTGCTAGTGGTTTGGGGGGACTAGCCGGCGGGGAGCTGTTTTTT.

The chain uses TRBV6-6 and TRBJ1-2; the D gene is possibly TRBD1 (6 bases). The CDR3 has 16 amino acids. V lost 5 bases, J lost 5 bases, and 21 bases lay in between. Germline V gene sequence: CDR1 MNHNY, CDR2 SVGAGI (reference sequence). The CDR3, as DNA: TGTGCCAGCAGTACCTATCGACTAGGGGGTGGGTATGGCTACACCTTC. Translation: CASSTYRLGGGYGYTF.

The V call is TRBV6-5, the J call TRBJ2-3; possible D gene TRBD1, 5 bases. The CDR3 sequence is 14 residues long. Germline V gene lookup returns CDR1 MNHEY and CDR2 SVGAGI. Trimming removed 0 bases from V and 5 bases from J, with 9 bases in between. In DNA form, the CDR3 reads TGTGCCAGCAGTTACTCGAAAAGGGGAGATACGCAGTATTTT. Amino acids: CASSYSKRGDTQYF.

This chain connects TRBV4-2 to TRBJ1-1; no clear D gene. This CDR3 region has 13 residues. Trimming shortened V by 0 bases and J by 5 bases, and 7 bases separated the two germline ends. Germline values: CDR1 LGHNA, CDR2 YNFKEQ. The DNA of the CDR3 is TGTGCCAGCAGCCAAGATCTGGGAACTGAAGCTTTCTTT. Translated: CASSQDLGTEAFF.

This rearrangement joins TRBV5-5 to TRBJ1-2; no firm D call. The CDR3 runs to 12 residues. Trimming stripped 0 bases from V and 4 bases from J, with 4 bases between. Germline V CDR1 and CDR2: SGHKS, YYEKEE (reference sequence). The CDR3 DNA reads TGTGCCAGCAGCTTGGGGGGCTATGGCTACACCTTC. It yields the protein CASSLGGYGYTF.

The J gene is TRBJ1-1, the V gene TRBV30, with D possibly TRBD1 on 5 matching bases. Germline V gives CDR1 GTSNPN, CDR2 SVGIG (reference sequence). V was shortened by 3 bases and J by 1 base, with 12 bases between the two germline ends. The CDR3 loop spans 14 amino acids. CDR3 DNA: TGTGCCTGGAGGTGGCGCAGGGAGAACACTGAAGCTTTCTTT. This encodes CAWRWRRENTEAFF.

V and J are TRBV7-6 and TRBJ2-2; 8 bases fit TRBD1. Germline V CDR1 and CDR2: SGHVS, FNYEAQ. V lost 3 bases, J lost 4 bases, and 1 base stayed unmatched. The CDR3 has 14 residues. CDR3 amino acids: CASSFTGGTGELFF. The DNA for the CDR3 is TGTGCCAGCAGCTTTACAGGGGGCACCGGGGAGCTGTTTTTT.

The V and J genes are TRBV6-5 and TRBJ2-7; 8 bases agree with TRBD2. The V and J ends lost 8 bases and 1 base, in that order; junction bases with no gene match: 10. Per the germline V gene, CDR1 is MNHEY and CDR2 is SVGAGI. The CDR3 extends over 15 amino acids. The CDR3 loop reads CASAVKSGGSYEQYF. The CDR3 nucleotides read TGTGCCAGCGCCGTTAAGTCGGGGGGGTCCTACGAGCAGTACTTC.

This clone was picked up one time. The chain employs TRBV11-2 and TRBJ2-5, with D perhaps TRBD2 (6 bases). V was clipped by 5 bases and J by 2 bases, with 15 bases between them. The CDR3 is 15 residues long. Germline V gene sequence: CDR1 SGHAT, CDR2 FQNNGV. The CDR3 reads CASSLIWGTQETQYF. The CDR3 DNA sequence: TGTGCCAGCAGCCTAATTTGGGGGACTCAAGAGACCCAGTACTTC. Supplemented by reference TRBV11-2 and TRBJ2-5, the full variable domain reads EAGVAQSPRYKIIEKRQSVAFWCNPISGHATLYWYQQILGQGPKLLIQFQNNGVVDDSQLPKDRFSAERLKGVDSTLKIQPAKLEDSAVYLCASSLIWGTQETQYFGPGTRLLVL.

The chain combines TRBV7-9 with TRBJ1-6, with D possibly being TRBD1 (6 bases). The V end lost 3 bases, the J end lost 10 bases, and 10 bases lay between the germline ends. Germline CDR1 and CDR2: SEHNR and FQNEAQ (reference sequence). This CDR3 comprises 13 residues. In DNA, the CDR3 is TGTGCCAGCAGCTTCGAGGGGGAGTCACCCCTCCACTTT. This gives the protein CASSFEGESPLHF. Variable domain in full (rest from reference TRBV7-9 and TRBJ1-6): DTGVSQNPRHKITKRGQNVTFRCDPISEHNRLYWYRQTLGQGPEFLTYFQNEAQLEKSRLLSDRFSAERPKGSFSTLEIQRTEQGDSAMYLCASSFEGESPLHFGNGTRLTVT.

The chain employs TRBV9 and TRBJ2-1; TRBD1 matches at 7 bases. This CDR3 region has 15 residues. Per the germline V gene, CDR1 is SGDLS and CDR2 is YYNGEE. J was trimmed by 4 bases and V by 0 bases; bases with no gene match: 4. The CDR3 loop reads CASSVEAGGYNEQFF. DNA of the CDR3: TGTGCCAGCAGCGTAGAGGCAGGGGGATACAATGAGCAGTTCTTC.

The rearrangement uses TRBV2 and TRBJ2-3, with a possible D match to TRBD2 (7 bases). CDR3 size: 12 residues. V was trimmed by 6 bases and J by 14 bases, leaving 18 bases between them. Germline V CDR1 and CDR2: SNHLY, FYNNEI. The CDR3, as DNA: TGTGCCAGCAGGGGAGGGGGGGCCGTTGTGTATTTT. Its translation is CASRGGGAVVYF.

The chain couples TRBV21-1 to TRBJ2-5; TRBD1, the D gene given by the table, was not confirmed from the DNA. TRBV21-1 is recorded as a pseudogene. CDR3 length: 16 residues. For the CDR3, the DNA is TGTGCCAGCAGCAAAGAGGTTTGGTCTAAGGGGGAGACCCAGTACTTC. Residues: CASSKEVWSKGETQYF.

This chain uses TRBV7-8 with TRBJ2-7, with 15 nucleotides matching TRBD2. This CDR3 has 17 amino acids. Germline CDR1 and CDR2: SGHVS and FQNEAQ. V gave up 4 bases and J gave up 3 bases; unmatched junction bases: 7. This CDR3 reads CASSSAGLAGGYYEQYF. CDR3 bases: TGTGCCAGCAGCTCTGCGGGACTAGCGGGGGGATACTACGAGCAGTACTTC.

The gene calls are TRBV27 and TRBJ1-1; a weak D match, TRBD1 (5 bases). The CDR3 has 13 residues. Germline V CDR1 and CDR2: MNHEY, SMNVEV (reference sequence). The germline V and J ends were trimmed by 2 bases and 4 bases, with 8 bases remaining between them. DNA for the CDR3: TGTGCCAGCAGTTTAGGGGGGTTCACTGAAGCTTTCTTT. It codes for CASSLGGFTEAFF.